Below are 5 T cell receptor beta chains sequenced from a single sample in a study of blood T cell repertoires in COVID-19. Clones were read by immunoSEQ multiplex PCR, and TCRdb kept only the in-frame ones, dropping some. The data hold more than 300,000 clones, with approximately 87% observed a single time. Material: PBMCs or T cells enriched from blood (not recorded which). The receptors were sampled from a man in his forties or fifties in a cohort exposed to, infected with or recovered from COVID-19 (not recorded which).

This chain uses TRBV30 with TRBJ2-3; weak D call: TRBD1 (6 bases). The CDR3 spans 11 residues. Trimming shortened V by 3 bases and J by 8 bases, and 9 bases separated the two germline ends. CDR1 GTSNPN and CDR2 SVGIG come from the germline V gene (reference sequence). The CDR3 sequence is CAWRGARTQYF. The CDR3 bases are TGTGCCTGGAGGGGGGCGCGTACGCAGTATTTT. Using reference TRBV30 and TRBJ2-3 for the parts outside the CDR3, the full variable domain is SQTIHQWPATLVQPVGSPLSLECTVEGTSNPNLYWYRQAAGRGLQLLFYSVGIGQISSEVPQNLSASRPQDRQFILSSKKLLLSDSGFYLCAWRGARTQYFGPGTRLTVL.

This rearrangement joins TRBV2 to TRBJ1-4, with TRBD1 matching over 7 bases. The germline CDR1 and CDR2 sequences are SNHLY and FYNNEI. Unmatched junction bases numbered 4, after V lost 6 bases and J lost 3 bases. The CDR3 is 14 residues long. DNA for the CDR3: TGTGCCAGCAGAAACAGGGGAGCTAATGAAAAACTGTTTTTT. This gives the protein CASRNRGANEKLFF.

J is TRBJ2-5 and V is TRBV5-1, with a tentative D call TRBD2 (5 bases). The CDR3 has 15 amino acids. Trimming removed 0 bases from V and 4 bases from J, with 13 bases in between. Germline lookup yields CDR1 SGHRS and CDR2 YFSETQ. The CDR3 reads CASSLARVARETQYF. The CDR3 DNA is TGCGCCAGCAGCTTGGCGCGGGTAGCCAGAGAGACCCAGTACTTC.

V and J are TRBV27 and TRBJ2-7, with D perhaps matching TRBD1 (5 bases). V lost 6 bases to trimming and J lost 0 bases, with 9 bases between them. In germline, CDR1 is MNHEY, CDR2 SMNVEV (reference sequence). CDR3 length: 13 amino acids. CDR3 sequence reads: CASRDTYSYEQYF. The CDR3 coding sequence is TGTGCCAGCAGGGACACCTACTCCTACGAGCAGTACTTC.

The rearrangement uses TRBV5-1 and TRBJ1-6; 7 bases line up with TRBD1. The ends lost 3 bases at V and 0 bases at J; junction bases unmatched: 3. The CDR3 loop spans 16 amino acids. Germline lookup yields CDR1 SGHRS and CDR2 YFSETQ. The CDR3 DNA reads TGCGCCAGCAGCTGGGGACAGCCCTCCTATAATTCACCCCTCCACTTT. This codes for CASSWGQPSYNSPLHF.